The 16 T cell receptor beta chains presented below share a single source sample, sequenced in a study of blood T cell repertoires in COVID-19. TCRdb's table, derived via immunoSEQ multiplex PCR, lists solely in-frame clones and lacks some. The sample includes fewer than 450,000 clones, around 91% of them seen just once. The specimen sequenced was peripheral blood. The receptors shown here come from a young woman who had recovered from COVID-19.

V is TRBV6-5 and J is TRBJ2-7; tentative D call: TRBD1 (5 bases). V lost 5 bases and J lost 5, with 16 bases in between. The CDR3 extends over 14 amino acids. Germline V gives CDR1 MNHEY, CDR2 SVGAGI. The CDR3 sequence is CASSPSTARHEQYV. The CDR3 region has the DNA TGTGCCAGCAGTCCATCGACAGCTCGCCACGAGCAGTACGTC.

This chain uses TRBV6-5 with TRBJ1-1; no clear D. CDR1 is MNHEY and CDR2 is SVGAGI in the germline V gene. Trimming left V 2 bases short and J 4 bases short, with 8 bases between. The CDR3 loop spans 13 amino acids. CDR3 in DNA: TGTGCCAGCAGTTACGGCCAGGCCACTGAAGCTTTCTTT. Protein product: CASSYGQATEAFF.

V gene TRBV7-9 combines with J gene TRBJ2-2; D not certain. Germline V gene lookup returns CDR1 SEHNR and CDR2 FQNEAQ (reference sequence). This CDR3 contains 13 residues. Deletions cut 3 bases from V and 4 bases from J, with 6 bases between. CDR3: CASSLSSTGELFF. The CDR3 nucleotides are TGTGCCAGCAGCTTGTCTAGCACCGGGGAGCTGTTTTTT. The full variable domain, in which reference TRBV7-9 and TRBJ2-2 provide the parts outside the CDR3, is DTGVSQNPRHKITKRGQNVTFRCDPISEHNRLYWYRQTLGQGPEFLTYFQNEAQLEKSRLLSDRFSAERPKGSFSTLEIQRTEQGDSAMYLCASSLSSTGELFFGEGSRLTVL.

The rearrangement uses TRBV3-1 (or the pseudogene TRBV3-2) and TRBJ2-7, with D unresolved. The CDR3 is 14 residues long. Trimming removed 0 bases from V and 7 bases from J, with 13 bases in between. CDR1 LGHDT and CDR2 YNNKEL come from the germline V gene (reference sequence). The CDR3 region is CASSQELTAGEQYV. The DNA of the CDR3 is TGTGCCAGCAGCCAAGAATTGACCGCCGGGGAGCAGTACGTC.

The V and J genes are TRBV2 and TRBJ2-1; 8 nucleotides agree with TRBD2. Trimming at V came to 6 bases and at J to 6 bases, leaving 10 bases not matched to a gene. Germline V gene sequence: CDR1 SNHLY, CDR2 FYNNEI. This CDR3 spans 15 amino acids. CDR3 nucleotides: TGTGCCAGCAGCCCTCCCGGGACTAGGTTCAATGAGCAGTTCTTC. Translating it yields CASSPPGTRFNEQFF.

This clone was detected only a few times. The rearrangement joins TRBV7-2 to TRBJ1-5, with D unclear. V was pared by 1 base and J by 0 bases, with 7 bases between. This CDR3 is built from 15 residues. Germline CDR1 is SGHTA and CDR2 is FQGNSA. The CDR3 nucleotides are TGTGCCAGCAGCTTAGTCAGTGGTAGCAATCAGCCCCAGCATTTT. Residues: CASSLVSGSNQPQHF.

The chain has TRBV11-3 and TRBJ1-1; D is uncertain. The CDR3 consists of 12 residues. Trimming took 6 bases from V and 3 from J, leaving 8 bases between them. The germline CDR1 and CDR2 sequences are SGHNT and YENEEA. CDR3: CASRDTYTEAFF. The CDR3 coding sequence is TGTGCCAGCAGAGACACCTACACTGAAGCTTTCTTT.

The chain recombines TRBV7-8 with TRBJ1-5; TRBD1 is a possible D gene (5 bases). This CDR3 has 16 residues. V was cut by 1 base and J by 5 bases, with 15 bases left in between. Germline-derived CDR1 and CDR2 are SGHVS and FQNEAQ. In nucleotides, the CDR3 is TGTGCCAGCAGCTTAGAGGGGTCTGGCGTAGATCAGCCCCAGCATTTT. It translates to CASSLEGSGVDQPQHF.

The chain links TRBV24-1 to TRBJ1-5; D is possibly TRBD1 (5 bases). The CDR3 covers 17 residues. The V and J ends lost 2 bases and 0 bases respectively, with 13 bases between them. The germline CDR1 and CDR2 sequences are KGHDR and SFDVKD. The CDR3 region is CATSDSGTPHSNQPQHF. The DNA of the CDR3 is TGTGCCACCAGTGATTCAGGGACTCCCCATAGCAATCAGCCCCAGCATTTT.

The V call is TRBV27, the J call TRBJ1-2; D may be TRBD1 (6 bases). CDR3 length: 12 amino acids. Trimming stripped 3 bases from V and 8 bases from J, with 10 bases between. Germline loops: CDR1 MNHEY, CDR2 SMNVEV (reference sequence). CDR3 region: CASSFQGQGYTF. The DNA of the CDR3 is TGTGCCAGCAGTTTTCAGGGGCAGGGCTACACCTTC.

The sample holds one count of this clone. This chain joins TRBV5-5 and TRBJ1-3; D possibly corresponds to TRBD1 (6 bases). Germline V gives CDR1 SGHKS, CDR2 YYEKEE (reference sequence). Trimming left V 5 bases short and J 1 base short, with 19 bases between. The CDR3 contains 17 residues. The DNA for the CDR3 is TGTGCCAGCAGACAAGACAGCGGACAGCGTTCTGGAAACACCATATATTTT. Encoded protein: CASRQDSGQRSGNTIYF.

The V and J genes are TRBV5-1 and TRBJ2-5, with D unclear. The CDR3 is 13 amino acids. CDR1 and CDR2 from the germline V gene are SGHRS and YFSETQ. Trimming took 0 bases from V and 3 from J, leaving 6 bases between them. The CDR3 loop is CASSLALEETQYF. CDR3 nucleotide sequence: TGCGCCAGCAGCTTGGCCCTCGAAGAGACCCAGTACTTC.

The chain combines TRBV15 with TRBJ1-5; D is unclear. Trimming shortened V by 6 bases and J by 2 bases, and 11 bases separated the two germline ends. CDR1 LNHNV and CDR2 YYDKDF come from the germline V gene (reference sequence). The CDR3 contains 14 residues. The CDR3 protein is CATRRESGNQPQHF. For the CDR3, the DNA is TGTGCCACCAGAAGGGAGTCGGGCAATCAGCCCCAGCATTTT.

The V and J genes are TRBV19 and TRBJ2-7; 9 bases map to TRBD2. The CDR3 extends over 15 amino acids. Losses at the gene ends were 6 bases for V and 3 bases for J; bases not matched to a gene: 9. CDR1 LNHDA and CDR2 SQIVND come from the germline V gene (reference sequence). The CDR3: CASRPPGLARYEQYV. The CDR3 DNA reads as TGTGCCAGTAGACCACCGGGACTAGCCCGCTACGAGCAGTACGTC.

This clone was found once. The chain combines TRBV28 with TRBJ2-4; D remains unclear. Trimming removed 2 bases from V and 0 bases from J, with 8 bases in between. The CDR3 has 15 residues. CDR1 and CDR2 (germline): MDHEN, SYDVKM. CDR3 nucleotide sequence: TGTGCCAGCAGTTTACCGGTACGAGCCAAAAACATTCAGTACTTC. Translating gives CASSLPVRAKNIQYF.

Only one count was recorded for this clone. The rearrangement links TRBV5-1 to TRBJ2-1, with 12 bases aligning to TRBD2. The V segment lost 0 bases and the J segment 10 bases; nucleotides outside the gene matches: 8. This CDR3 comprises 16 residues. Germline V gene data show CDR1 as SGHRS and CDR2 as YFSETQ. The CDR3 spells CASSLASSGRAEEQFF. CDR3 sequence (DNA): TGCGCCAGCAGCTTGGCATCTAGCGGGAGGGCTGAAGAGCAGTTCTTC.